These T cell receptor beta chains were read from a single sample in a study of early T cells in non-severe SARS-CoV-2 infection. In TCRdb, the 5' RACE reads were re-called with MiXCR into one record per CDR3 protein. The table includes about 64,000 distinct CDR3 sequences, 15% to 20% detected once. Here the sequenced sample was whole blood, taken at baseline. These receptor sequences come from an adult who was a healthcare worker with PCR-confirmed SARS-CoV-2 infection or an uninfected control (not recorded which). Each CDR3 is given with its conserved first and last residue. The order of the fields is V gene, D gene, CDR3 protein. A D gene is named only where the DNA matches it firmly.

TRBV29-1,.,CGVSEGVLGYTF
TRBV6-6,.,CASSRIVDTQYF
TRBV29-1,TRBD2,CSVGWISGSSGELFF
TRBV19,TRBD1,CASSSDRVQPQHF
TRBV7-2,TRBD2,CASSPELAGGYNEQFF
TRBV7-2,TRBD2,CASSLGVGGALREQYF
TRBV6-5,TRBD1,CASSYPRTGGKDYGYTF
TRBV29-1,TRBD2,CSVTGTSGYNEQFF
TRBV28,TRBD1,CASTPTGFTDTQYF
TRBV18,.,CASSPSGGGHNEQFF
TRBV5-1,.,CASADGGRSYGYTF
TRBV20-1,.,CSAREGVSGANVLTF
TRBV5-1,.,CASSLLVGAGQYF
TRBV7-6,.,CASSFAAGRSSYNEQFF
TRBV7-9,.,CASSLAQGPDTQYF
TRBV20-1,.,CSAKLGGGTDTQYF
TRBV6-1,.,CASSDRMNTEAFF
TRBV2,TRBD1,CASTPRDRGEFVEKLFF
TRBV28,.,CASSLKIYEQYF
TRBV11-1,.,CASKFGLNTEAFF
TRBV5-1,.,CASSLGGSLGVNEQFF
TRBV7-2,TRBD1,CASSRRGGPGQVTEAFF
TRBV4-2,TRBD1,CASSLGQGEENTIYF
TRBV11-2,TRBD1,CASSLWVPGQGKTEAFF